This T cell receptor beta chain was retrieved from a study of cytomegalovirus exposure and HLA in healthy donors. The primer mix had 60 Vbeta and 13 Jbeta primers. Produced via immunoSEQ multiplex PCR; TCRdb's table is partial and in-frame only. The table records approximately 110,000 clones, just over 15% of them present only once. This clone has more than one count but fewer than ten. The sequencing input was PBMCs. The clonotype was recovered from a young woman in good health and CMV-seronegative.

CDR3 coding DNA: TGTGCCATCAGTCCCCTAGCGGGAGGGCCCAACGAGCAGTACTTC. Translating gives CAISPLAGGPNEQYF. The V call is TRBV10-3, the J call TRBJ2-7; 12 bases fit TRBD2. CDR1 is ENHRY and CDR2 is SYGVKD in the germline V gene. The CDR3 extends over 15 amino acids. Trimming removed 5 bases from V and 5 bases from J; junction bases left unmatched: 7.